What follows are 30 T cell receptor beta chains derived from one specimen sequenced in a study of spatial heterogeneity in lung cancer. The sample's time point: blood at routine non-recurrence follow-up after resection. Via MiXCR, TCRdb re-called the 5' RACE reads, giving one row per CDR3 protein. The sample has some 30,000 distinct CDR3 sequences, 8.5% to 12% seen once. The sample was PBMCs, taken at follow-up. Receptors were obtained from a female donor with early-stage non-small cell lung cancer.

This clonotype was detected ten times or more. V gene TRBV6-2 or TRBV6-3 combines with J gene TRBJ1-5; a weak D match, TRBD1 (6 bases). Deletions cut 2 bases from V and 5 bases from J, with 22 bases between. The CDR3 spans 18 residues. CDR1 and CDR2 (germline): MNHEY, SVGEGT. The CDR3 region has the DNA TGTGCCAGCAGTTACCCGACCCTTGGGGGCCCGGGTTATCAGCCCCAGCATTTT. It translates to CASSYPTLGGPGYQPQHF.

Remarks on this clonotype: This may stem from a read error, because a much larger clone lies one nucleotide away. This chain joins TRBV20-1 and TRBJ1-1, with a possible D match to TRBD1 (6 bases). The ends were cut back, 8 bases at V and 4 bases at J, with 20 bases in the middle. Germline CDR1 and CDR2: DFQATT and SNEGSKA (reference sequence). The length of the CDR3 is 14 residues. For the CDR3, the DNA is TGCAGTACTTGGGAACAGGGTTCAGGCACTGAAGCTTTCTTT. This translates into CSTWEQGSGTEAFF.

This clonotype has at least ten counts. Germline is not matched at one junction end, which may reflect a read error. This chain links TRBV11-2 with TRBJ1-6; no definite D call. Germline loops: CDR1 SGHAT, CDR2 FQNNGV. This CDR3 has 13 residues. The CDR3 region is CATSPGLRSPLPF. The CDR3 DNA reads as TGTGCCACCTCCCCGGGCCTTAGGTCACCCCTCCCCTTT.

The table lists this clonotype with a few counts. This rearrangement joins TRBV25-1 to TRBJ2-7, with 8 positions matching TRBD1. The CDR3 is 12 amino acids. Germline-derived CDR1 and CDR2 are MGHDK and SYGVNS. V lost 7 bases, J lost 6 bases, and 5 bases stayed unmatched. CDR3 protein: CASTDRGFEQYF. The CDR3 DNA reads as TGTGCCAGCACTGACAGGGGATTCGAGCAGTACTTC.

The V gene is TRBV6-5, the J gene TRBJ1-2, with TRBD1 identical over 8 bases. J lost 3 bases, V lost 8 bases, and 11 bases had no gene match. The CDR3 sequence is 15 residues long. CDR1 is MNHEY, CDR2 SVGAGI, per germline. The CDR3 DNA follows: TGTGCCAGCGTCGAAACAGGGGGGTCGGACTATGGCTACACCTTC. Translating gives CASVETGGSDYGYTF.

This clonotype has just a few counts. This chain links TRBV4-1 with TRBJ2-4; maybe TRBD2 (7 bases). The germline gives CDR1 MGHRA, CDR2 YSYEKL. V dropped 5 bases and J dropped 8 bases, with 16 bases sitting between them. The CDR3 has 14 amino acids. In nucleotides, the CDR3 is TGCGCCAGCAGCTTCGGCGGGGGCAGGGACATTCAGTACTTC. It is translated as CASSFGGGRDIQYF.

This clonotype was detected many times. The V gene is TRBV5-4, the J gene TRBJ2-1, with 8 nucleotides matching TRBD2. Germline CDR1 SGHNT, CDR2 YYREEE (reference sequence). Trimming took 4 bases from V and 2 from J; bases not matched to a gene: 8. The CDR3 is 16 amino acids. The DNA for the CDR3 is TGTGCCAGCAGCATGTATAGACTAGCGACCTACAATGAGCAGTTCTTC. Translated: CASSMYRLATYNEQFF.

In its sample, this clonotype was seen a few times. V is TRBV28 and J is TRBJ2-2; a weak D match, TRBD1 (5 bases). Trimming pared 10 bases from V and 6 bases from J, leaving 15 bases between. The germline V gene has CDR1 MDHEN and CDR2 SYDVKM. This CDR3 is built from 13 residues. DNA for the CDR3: TGTGCCATCCCTCACAGGATTTCCGGGGAGCTGTTTTTT. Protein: CAIPHRISGELFF.

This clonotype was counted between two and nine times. The CDR3 region is CSAKNPGERGYEQYF. The CDR3 DNA sequence: TGCAGTGCTAAAAACCCAGGGGAAAGAGGTTACGAGCAGTACTTC. The V call is TRBV20-1, the J call TRBJ2-7; maybe TRBD1 (6 bases). V was cut by 4 bases and J by 4 bases, with 20 bases left in between. CDR3 length: 15 residues. The germline V gene has CDR1 DFQATT and CDR2 SNEGSKA (reference sequence).

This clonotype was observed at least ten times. The CDR3 loop reads CASSLLPGQGGSPLHF. CDR3 coding DNA: TGTGCCAGCAGCTTATTACCGGGACAGGGCGGCTCACCCCTCCACTTT. V is TRBV5-5 and J is TRBJ1-6; 9 bases are shared with TRBD1. The germline V gene has CDR1 SGHKS and CDR2 YYEKEE (reference sequence). J lost 10 bases, V lost 2 bases, and 10 bases had no gene match. CDR3 size: 16 residues.

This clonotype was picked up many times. The CDR3 nucleotides are TGCAGCGTTGATCCTGGTACGCAGTATTTT. It codes for CSVDPGTQYF. The V gene is TRBV29-1, the J gene TRBJ2-3; D gene uncertain. Germline V lookup: CDR1 SQVTM, CDR2 ANQGSEA. V was trimmed by 3 bases and J by 8 bases, leaving 6 bases between them. The CDR3 has 10 residues.

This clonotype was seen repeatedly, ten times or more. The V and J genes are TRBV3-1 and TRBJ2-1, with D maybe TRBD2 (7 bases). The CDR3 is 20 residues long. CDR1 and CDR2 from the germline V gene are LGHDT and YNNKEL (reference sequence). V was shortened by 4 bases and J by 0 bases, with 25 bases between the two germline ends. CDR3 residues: CASSPDGGARPTSSYNEQFF. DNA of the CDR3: TGTGCCAGCAGCCCCGATGGGGGGGCCCGCCCAACTAGCTCCTACAATGAGCAGTTCTTC.

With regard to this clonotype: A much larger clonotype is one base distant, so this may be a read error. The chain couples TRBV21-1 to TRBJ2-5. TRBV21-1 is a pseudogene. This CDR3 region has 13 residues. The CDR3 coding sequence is TGTGCCAACATGACGAGATTGGCAGAGACCCAGTACTTC. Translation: CANMTRLAETQYF.

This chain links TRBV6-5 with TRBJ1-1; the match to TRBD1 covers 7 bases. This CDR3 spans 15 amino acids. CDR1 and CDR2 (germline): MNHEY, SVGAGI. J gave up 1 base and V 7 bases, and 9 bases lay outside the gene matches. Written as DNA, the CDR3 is TGTGCCAGCACCTCGACAGGGAAGAGGAACACTGAAGCTTTCTTT. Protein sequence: CASTSTGKRNTEAFF.

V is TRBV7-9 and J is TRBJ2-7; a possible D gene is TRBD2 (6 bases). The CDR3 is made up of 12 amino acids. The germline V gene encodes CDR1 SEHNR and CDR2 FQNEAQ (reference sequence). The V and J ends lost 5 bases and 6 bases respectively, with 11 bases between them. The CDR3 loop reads CASSALATEQYF. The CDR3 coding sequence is TGTGCCAGCAGCGCTCTAGCGACCGAGCAGTACTTC.

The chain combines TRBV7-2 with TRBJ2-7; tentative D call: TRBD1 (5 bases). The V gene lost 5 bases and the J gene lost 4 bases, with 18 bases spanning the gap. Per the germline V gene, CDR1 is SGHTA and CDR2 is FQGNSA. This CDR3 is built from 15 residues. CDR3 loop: CASSKTSGQGYEQYF. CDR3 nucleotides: TGTGCCAGCAGCAAGACTTCAGGGCAGGGTTACGAGCAGTACTTC.

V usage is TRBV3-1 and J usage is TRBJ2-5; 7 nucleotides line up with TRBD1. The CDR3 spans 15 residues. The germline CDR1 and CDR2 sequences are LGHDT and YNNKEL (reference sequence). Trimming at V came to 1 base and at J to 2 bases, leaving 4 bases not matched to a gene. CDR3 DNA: TGTGCCAGCAGCCAAGGTACAGGGGTACAAGAGACCCAGTACTTC. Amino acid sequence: CASSQGTGVQETQYF.

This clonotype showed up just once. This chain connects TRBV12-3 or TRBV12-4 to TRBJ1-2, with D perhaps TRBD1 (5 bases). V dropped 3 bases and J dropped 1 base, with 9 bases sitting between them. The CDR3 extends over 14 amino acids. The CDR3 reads CASSFRQRNYGYTF. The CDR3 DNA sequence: TGTGCCAGCAGTTTTAGACAGCGTAACTATGGCTACACCTTC.

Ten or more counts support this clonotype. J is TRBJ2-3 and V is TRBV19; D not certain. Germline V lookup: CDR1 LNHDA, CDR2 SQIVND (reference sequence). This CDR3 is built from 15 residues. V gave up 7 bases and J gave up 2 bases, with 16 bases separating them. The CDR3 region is CASIVVHRHTDTQYF. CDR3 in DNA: TGTGCCAGTATAGTCGTACATAGGCACACAGATACGCAGTATTTT.

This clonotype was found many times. The CDR3 coding sequence is TGTGCCAGCAGCTTTGCCTCCTACGAGCAGTACTTC. It is translated as CASSFASYEQYF. This chain uses TRBV7-9 with TRBJ2-7; D not resolved. In germline, CDR1 is SEHNR, CDR2 FQNEAQ (reference sequence). This CDR3 has 12 amino acids. Trimming removed 3 bases from V and 0 bases from J, with 3 bases in between.

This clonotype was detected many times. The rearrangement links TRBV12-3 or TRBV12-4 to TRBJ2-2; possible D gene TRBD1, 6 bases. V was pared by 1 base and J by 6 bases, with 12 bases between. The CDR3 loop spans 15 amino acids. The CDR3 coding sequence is TGTGCCAGCAGTTTAGTTGCCAGGGGAGCCGGGGAGCTGTTTTTT. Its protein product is CASSLVARGAGELFF.

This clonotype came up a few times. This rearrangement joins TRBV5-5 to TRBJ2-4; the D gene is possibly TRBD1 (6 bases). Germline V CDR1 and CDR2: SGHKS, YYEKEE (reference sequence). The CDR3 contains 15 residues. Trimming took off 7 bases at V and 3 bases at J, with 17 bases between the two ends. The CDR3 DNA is TGTGCCAGCCGAGCAGGGGCGACCGACAAAAACATTCAGTACTTC. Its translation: CASRAGATDKNIQYF.

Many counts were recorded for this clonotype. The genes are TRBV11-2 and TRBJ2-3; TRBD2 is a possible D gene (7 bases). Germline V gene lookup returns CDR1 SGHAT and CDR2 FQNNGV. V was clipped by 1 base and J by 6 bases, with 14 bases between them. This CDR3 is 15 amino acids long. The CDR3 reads CASSLGGGARDTQYF. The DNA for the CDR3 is TGTGCCAGCAGCTTAGGTGGGGGGGCCAGGGATACGCAGTATTTT.

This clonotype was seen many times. CDR3 amino acids: CASSESSLNEQFF. The DNA of the CDR3 is TGCGCCAGCAGTGAGTCGTCGCTAAATGAGCAGTTCTTC. The chain is built from TRBV10-2 and TRBJ2-1, with D uncertain. Germline V CDR1 and CDR2: WSHSY, SAAADI. The V gene lost 0 bases and the J gene lost 7 bases, with 7 bases spanning the gap. The CDR3 runs to 13 residues.

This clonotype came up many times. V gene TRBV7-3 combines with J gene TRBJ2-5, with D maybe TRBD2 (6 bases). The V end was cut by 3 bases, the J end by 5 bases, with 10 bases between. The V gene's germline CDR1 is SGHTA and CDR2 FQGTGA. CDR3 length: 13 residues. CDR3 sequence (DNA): TGTGCCAGCAGCTTGGGTCTAGCGGAGACCCAGTACTTC. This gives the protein CASSLGLAETQYF.

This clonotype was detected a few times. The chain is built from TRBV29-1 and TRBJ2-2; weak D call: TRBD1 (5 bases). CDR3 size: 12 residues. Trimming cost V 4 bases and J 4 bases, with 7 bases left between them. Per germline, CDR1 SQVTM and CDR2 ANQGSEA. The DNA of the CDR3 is TGCAGCGTTGTGACAGTCACCGGGGAGCTGTTTTTT. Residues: CSVVTVTGELFF.

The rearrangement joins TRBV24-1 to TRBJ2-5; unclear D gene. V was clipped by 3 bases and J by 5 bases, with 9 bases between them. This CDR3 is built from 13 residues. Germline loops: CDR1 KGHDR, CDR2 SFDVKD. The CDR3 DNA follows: TGTGCCACCAGTGATCCGATCGCGGAGACCCAGTACTTC. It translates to CATSDPIAETQYF.

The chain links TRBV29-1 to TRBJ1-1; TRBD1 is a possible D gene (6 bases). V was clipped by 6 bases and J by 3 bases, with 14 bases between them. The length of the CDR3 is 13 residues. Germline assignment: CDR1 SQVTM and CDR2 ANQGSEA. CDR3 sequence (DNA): TGCAGCGTCCTAGCGGCAGGGGACACTGAAGCTTTCTTT. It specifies CSVLAAGDTEAFF. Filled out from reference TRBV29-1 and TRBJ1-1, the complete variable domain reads SAVISQKPSRDICQRGTSLTIQCQVDSQVTMMFWYRQQPGQSLTLIATANQGSEATYESGFVIDKFPISRPNLTFSTLTVSNMSPEDSSIYLCSVLAAGDTEAFFGQGTRLTVV.

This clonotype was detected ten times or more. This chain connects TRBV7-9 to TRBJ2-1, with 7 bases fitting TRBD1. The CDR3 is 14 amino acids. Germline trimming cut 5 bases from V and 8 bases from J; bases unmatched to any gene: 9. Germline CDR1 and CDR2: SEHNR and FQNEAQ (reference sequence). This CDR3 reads CASSLSGTVDEQFF. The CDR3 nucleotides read TGTGCCAGCAGCCTATCCGGGACAGTGGATGAGCAGTTCTTC.

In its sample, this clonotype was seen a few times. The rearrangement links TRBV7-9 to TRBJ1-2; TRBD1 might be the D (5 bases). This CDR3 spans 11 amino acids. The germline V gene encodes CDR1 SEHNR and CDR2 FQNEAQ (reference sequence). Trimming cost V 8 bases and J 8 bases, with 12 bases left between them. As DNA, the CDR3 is TGTGCCAGCGCTGCAGGGCGGGGCTACACCTTC. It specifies CASAAGRGYTF.